The clone carrying this TCR beta chain was counted a few times. Its matching antigen is unknown. The sample comes from a study of T cell repertoires in cytomegalovirus infection. Whole-study findings and limits: CMV-specific TCR beta clonotypes restricted by HLA-C were the ones dominating the ex vivo response.

From germline, CDR1 is DFQATT and CDR2 SNEGSKA (reference sequence). The CDR3 is 14 residues long. Trimming removed 0 bases at V and 1 base at J, with 8 bases between. One entry per CDR3 protein results from TCRdb running MiXCR on the reads. The table shows about 360,000 distinct CDR3 sequences, with roughly 20% occurring only once. The chain joins TRBV20-1 to TRBJ2-3; D perhaps matches TRBD2 (5 bases). Sequencing was carried out using PBMCs. The source is a human donor in good health (CMV status not recorded). Some clones in this sample may be carry-over from other donors' samples. CDR3 sequence reads: CSARELVGTDTQYF. CDR3 DNA sequence: TGCAGTGCTAGAGAACTAGTCGGCACAGATACGCAGTATTTT.